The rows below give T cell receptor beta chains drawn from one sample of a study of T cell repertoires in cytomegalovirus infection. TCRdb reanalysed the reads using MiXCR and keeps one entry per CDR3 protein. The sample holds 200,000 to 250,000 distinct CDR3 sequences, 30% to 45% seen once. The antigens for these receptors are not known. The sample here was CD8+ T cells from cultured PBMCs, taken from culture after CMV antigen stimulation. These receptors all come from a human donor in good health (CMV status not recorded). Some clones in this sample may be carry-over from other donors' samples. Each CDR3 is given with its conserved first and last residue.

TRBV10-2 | CASRTLTDSVAPRPEAFF
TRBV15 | CATSSRDPYEQYF
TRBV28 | CATEGGKNIQYF
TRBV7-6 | CASSLVETREQYF
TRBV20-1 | CSAKTNGGAGGELFF
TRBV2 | CASSLSARAGLTDTQYF
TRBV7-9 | CASSLGRGVEETQYF
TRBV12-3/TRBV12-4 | CASSSQGDSNQPQHF
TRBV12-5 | CASGSGTLAGLPYSYNEQFF
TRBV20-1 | CSAPGGGRETQYF
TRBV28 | CVACSGATETDTQYF
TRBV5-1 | CASSPGNRGRTEAFF
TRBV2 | CAIQGSFLAFF
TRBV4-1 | CASSQEGGSSYNEQFF
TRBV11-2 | CASSLVGGPGEQFF